A selection of T cell receptor beta chains follows, all from one sample in a study of blood T cell repertoires in COVID-19. The method was immunoSEQ multiplex PCR; TCRdb's version includes in-frame clones alone and lacks a portion of them. The data contain roughly 330,000 clones, under 90% of them singletons. The sample comprised PBMCs or T cells enriched from blood (not recorded which). The receptors were gathered from a woman between 18 and 29 years old who had recovered from COVID-19. CDR3s include the opening cysteine and the closing phenylalanine or tryptophan. The D gene is left open where the match is weak. Clone size appears in some rows only: once, few, many, or a class for an expanded clone.

>.|.|TRBV12-3/TRBV12-4|TRBJ1-5
TGTGCCAGCGGCGGGAGAGGGAATCAGCCCCAGCATTTT
CASGGRGNQPQHF
>TRBD1|.|TRBV19|TRBJ2-6
TGTGCCAGTAGTACGGGACAGGCCTTCTCTGGGGCCAACGTCCTGACTTTC
CASSTGQAFSGANVLTF
>TRBD2|.|TRBV5-1|TRBJ2-5
TGCGCCAGCAGCTTGGGGGAGACTAGCTCGAAAGAGACCCAGTACTTC
CASSLGETSSKETQYF
>.|.|TRBV27|TRBJ2-3
TGTGCCAGCAGTTCCCACGGTAGCACAGATACGCAGTATTTT
CASSSHGSTDTQYF
>.|.|TRBV7-9|TRBJ1-1
TGTGCCAGCAGCCTCAACACTGAAGCTTTCTTT
CASSLNTEAFF
>TRBD1|few|TRBV2|TRBJ1-5
TGTGCCAGCAGGGGTACAGGGGTTCGTCAGCCCCAGCATTTT
CASRGTGVRQPQHF
>.|once|TRBV28|TRBJ1-1
TGTGCCAGCAGTGCACTTTCGGTCGCAGCTTTCTTT
CASSALSVAAFF
>.|few|TRBV2|TRBJ2-5
TGTGCCAGCAGTGAAAGCCAGGGACTTTACCAAGAGACCCAGTACTTC
CASSESQGLYQETQYF
>.|.|TRBV27|TRBJ1-2
TGTGCCAGCAGTTTAACAGGTCTCTATGGCTACACCTTC
CASSLTGLYGYTF
>.|.|TRBV3-1/TRBV3-2|TRBJ2-2
TGTGCCAGCAGCCAAGACGGGTTTCGGCGGGGTCGTCCCGGGGAGCTGTTTTTT
CASSQDGFRRGRPGELFF
>.|.|TRBV12-5|TRBJ1-1
TGTGCTAGTGGTTTGTTCCGGAACACTGAAGCTTTCTTT
CASGLFRNTEAFF
>.|.|TRBV28|TRBJ2-7
TGTGCCAGCAGTCCGATCCTTAGAACCTACGAGCAGTACTTC
CASSPILRTYEQYF
>.|.|TRBV30|TRBJ1-2
TGTGCCTGGAGTACGACTGGTAACTATGGCTACACCTTC
CAWSTTGNYGYTF
>TRBD2|.|TRBV19|TRBJ2-3
TGTGCCAGTAGTGACCGACTAGCGGGAGGTACAGATACGCAGTATTTT
CASSDRLAGGTDTQYF
>TRBD1|.|TRBV2|TRBJ2-7
TGTGCCAGCCAGGATGGCGGGACAGGGAACTACGAGCAGTACTTC
CASQDGGTGNYEQYF
>TRBD1|.|TRBV7-9|TRBJ1-2
TGTGCCAGCAGTCCCAAGGGACAGTTTAACACCTATGGCTACACCTTC
CASSPKGQFNTYGYTF
>TRBD1|.|TRBV19|TRBJ1-6
TGTGCCAGTAGTATCGACAGGGCGGATTCACCCCTCCACTTT
CASSIDRADSPLHF
>TRBD2|.|TRBV28|TRBJ2-1
TGTGCCTACCGACCCGGGAGGGCCGGGGGGGGATGCAATGAGCAGTTCTTC
CAYRPGRAGGGCNEQFF
>TRBD1|.|TRBV5-1|TRBJ2-7
TGCGCCAGCAGCTTAACCGGGACAGGCCTCTCCTACGAGCAGTACTTC
CASSLTGTGLSYEQYF
>TRBD1|.|TRBV19|TRBJ1-5
TGTGCCAGTAGAAAACAGGGGAGACATAGCAATCAGCCCCAGCATTTT
CASRKQGRHSNQPQHF
>.|.|TRBV11-2|TRBJ2-1
TGTGCCAGCAGCTTAGAGAGGCGCAATGAGCAGTTCTTC
CASSLERRNEQFF
>TRBD1|.|TRBV11-2|TRBJ1-5
TGTGCCAGCAGCATGACAGGGTTGGGCAATCAGCCCCAGCATTTT
CASSMTGLGNQPQHF
>TRBD1|.|TRBV18|TRBJ1-3
TGTGCCAGCTCATCCAGACAGGGGCCCGGAAACACCATATATTTT
CASSSRQGPGNTIYF